This TCR beta chain was sequenced for a study of T-cell reconstitution after alpha-beta-depleted transplantation in children. Whole-study results and caveats: Certain patients had high TCRbeta diversity at day 60, and it came from recipient T cells and thymic progenitors that survived. The authors attributed T-cell counts and diversity one year after transplant mostly to newly produced T cells.

This sample's TCRbeta library carried unique molecular identifier barcodes. MiXCR was run by TCRdb on the PCR reads, yielding one entry per CDR3 protein. The table includes around 180,000 distinct CDR3 sequences, approximately 10% detected once. This clonotype was observed at least ten times. Its cognate antigen is unknown. CDR3 length equals 16 residues. The V end was cut by 5 bases, the J end by 4 bases, with 23 bases between. Per germline, CDR1 DFQATT and CDR2 SNEGSKA (reference sequence). The specimen comprised PBMCs, sampled before TCRalphabeta/CD19-depleted stem cell transplant. The chain employs TRBV20-1 and TRBJ2-5, with D tentatively TRBD1 or TRBD2 (5 bases each). The sequence was obtained from a boy aged 2-9 years with acute myeloid leukemia, due to receive a stem cell transplant. This CDR3 is CSAAKGSGIGTETQYF. In nucleotides, the CDR3 is TGCAGTGCTGCAAAGGGGTCAGGGATAGGGACAGAGACCCAGTACTTC.